Shown below are 25 T cell receptor beta chains from a single sample sequenced in a study of identical twins. MiXCR, run by TCRdb on the 5' RACE reads, gives a single entry per CDR3 protein. The top ten clones hold roughly 1.8% of a sample with 690,000 or so distinct CDR3 sequences, 5.5% to 6.5% of them seen once. Sequencing input: naive T cells sorted from blood. Receptors originate from a man between 18 and 35 years old in good health.

This clonotype showed up just a few times. V gene TRBV5-6 combines with J gene TRBJ2-3; D perhaps matches TRBD2 (6 bases). CDR1 and CDR2 from the germline V gene are SGHDT and YYEEEE. Trimming stripped 3 bases from V and 6 bases from J, with 17 bases between. The CDR3 has 15 residues. The CDR3 DNA reads as TGTGCCAGCAGCTATAGGGGACTTGGCTCGGATACGCAGTATTTT. Translation gives CASSYRGLGSDTQYF.

At least ten counts were recorded for this clonotype. The CDR3 nucleotides are TGTGCCAGCAGTTACCGGGGTAACACAGATACGCAGTATTTT. Protein product: CASSYRGNTDTQYF. The chain has TRBV6-5 and TRBJ2-3; tentatively, D is TRBD2 (5 bases). Deletions cut 2 bases from V and 2 bases from J, with 8 bases between. CDR3 length equals 14 residues. Germline V gene sequence: CDR1 MNHEY, CDR2 SVGAGI.

The sample holds many counts of this clonotype. The genes are TRBV5-1 and TRBJ1-1; D is uncertain. The V end lost 6 bases, the J end lost 0 bases, and 9 bases lay between the germline ends. CDR3 length: 13 amino acids. Germline lookup yields CDR1 SGHRS and CDR2 YFSETQ. CDR3 residues: CASNQNLNTEAFF. CDR3 bases: TGCGCCAGCAACCAGAATCTGAACACTGAAGCTTTCTTT.

Worth noting for this clonotype: A much larger clone sits a single nucleotide away, making a read error possible. The chain has TRBV20-1 and TRBJ2-1; the D gene is possibly TRBD2 (6 bases). Germline V lookup: CDR1 DFQATT, CDR2 SNEGSKA (reference sequence). CDR3 size: 12 residues. The CDR3 nucleotides are TGCGGTGCCGAGACCGCTAGCGCCGGGCAGTTCTTC. Translating gives CGAETASAGQFF.

This clonotype was recorded at least ten times. The chain employs TRBV12-3 or TRBV12-4 and TRBJ2-3; 10 bases fit TRBD1. J was trimmed by 2 bases and V by 6 bases; bases with no gene match: 14. The CDR3 has 18 amino acids. The CDR3 protein is CASSATGGAQGPTDTQYF. The CDR3 coding sequence is TGTGCCAGCAGCGCGACAGGGGGCGCGCAGGGCCCCACAGATACGCAGTATTTT.

The chain links TRBV2 to TRBJ2-1; maybe TRBD2 (6 bases). In germline, CDR1 is SNHLY, CDR2 FYNNEI. The CDR3 is made up of 12 amino acids. The V end lost 3 bases, the J end lost 15 bases, and 15 bases lay between the germline ends. The CDR3 DNA reads TGTGCCAGCAGTGAGGAAACGGGAGTCCCGTTCTTC. Its protein product is CASSEETGVPFF. The whole variable domain, remainder taken from reference TRBV2 and TRBJ2-1, is EPEVTQTPSHQVTQMGQEVILRCVPISNHLYFYWYRQILGQKVEFLVSFYNNEISEKSEIFDDQFSVERPDGSNFTLKIRSTKLEDSAMYFCASSEETGVPFFGPGTRLTVL.

This clonotype showed up just a few times. V and J are TRBV12-3 or TRBV12-4 and TRBJ2-1; 14 nucleotides line up with TRBD2. V trimming: 7 bases; J trimming: 3 bases; junction bases outside the gene matches: 8. CDR3 length: 17 residues. CDR3 sequence: CASKGTSGSRGYNEQFF. CDR3 sequence (DNA): TGTGCCAGCAAGGGGACTAGCGGGAGCCGCGGCTACAATGAGCAGTTCTTC.

This clonotype was seen a handful of times. The CDR3: CASSQERGGEGNEQFF. The CDR3 nucleotides read TGCGCCAGCAGCCAAGAAAGGGGGGGGGAGGGCAATGAGCAGTTCTTC. The chain carries TRBV4-1 and TRBJ2-1; tentative D call: TRBD2 (7 bases). Trimming cost V 0 bases and J 6 bases, with 15 bases left between them. The CDR3 sequence is 16 residues long. The germline CDR1 and CDR2 sequences are MGHRA and YSYEKL.

This clonotype was detected only a few times. The V call is TRBV20-1, the J call TRBJ2-7; D perhaps matches TRBD2 (5 bases). V was trimmed by 4 bases and J by 0 bases, leaving 16 bases between them. The germline CDR1 and CDR2 sequences are DFQATT and SNEGSKA (reference sequence). The CDR3 covers 15 residues. CDR3: CSATVRARSSYEQYF. CDR3 in DNA: TGCAGTGCTACCGTGCGGGCTCGTAGCTCCTACGAGCAGTACTTC.

This clonotype appeared many times. V gene TRBV7-8 combines with J gene TRBJ2-1; D unresolved. Germline V CDR1 and CDR2: SGHVS, FQNEAQ. CDR3 size: 11 residues. V was trimmed by 2 bases and J by 9 bases, leaving 5 bases between them. In nucleotides, the CDR3 is TGTGCCAGCAGCTTAATCCTTGAGCAGTTCTTC. Translation gives CASSLILEQFF. The full variable domain, in which reference TRBV7-8 and TRBJ2-1 provide the parts outside the CDR3, is GAGVSQSPRYKVAKRGQDVALRCDPISGHVSLFWYQQALGQGPEFLTYFQNEAQLDKSGLPSDRFFAERPEGSVSTLKIQRTQQEDSAVYLCASSLILEQFFGPGTRLTVL.

This clonotype has ten or more counts. CDR3 DNA sequence: TGTGCCATCAGACAGGGAGAGGGGCATACGCAGTATTTT. Its protein product is CAIRQGEGHTQYF. The chain couples TRBV10-3 to TRBJ2-3; possibly TRBD1 for D (6 bases). With 6 bases removed from V and 7 bases from J, the gap between germline ends came to 14 bases. The CDR3 is 13 amino acids. Germline V lookup: CDR1 ENHRY, CDR2 SYGVKD.

The chain employs TRBV20-1 and TRBJ2-7, with a tentative D call TRBD2 (5 bases). V shed 5 bases and J shed 2 bases, with 16 bases lying between them. Per germline, CDR1 DFQATT and CDR2 SNEGSKA (reference sequence). This CDR3 is built from 14 residues. In DNA form, the CDR3 reads TGCAGTGCTTCTCGGACTCAACGTCCCTACGAGCAGTACTTC. This gives the protein CSASRTQRPYEQYF.

The V and J genes are TRBV12-3 or TRBV12-4 and TRBJ1-1; TRBD1 is a possible D gene (6 bases). V was trimmed by 7 bases and J by 1 base, leaving 13 bases between them. The length of the CDR3 is 14 residues. The CDR3 bases are TGTGCCAGCACCCTGACAGGATGGAACACTGAAGCTTTCTTT. Amino acid sequence: CASTLTGWNTEAFF.

This clonotype was seen a handful of times. This rearrangement joins TRBV7-9 to TRBJ2-1, with 12 bases aligning to TRBD2. The CDR3 runs 15 residues. V shed 5 bases, J shed 7 bases, and the junction held 6 bases outside the gene matches. Germline V lookup: CDR1 SEHNR, CDR2 FQNEAQ (reference sequence). CDR3 sequence: CASSVTSGRMNEQFF. For the CDR3, the DNA is TGTGCCAGCAGCGTAACTAGCGGGAGGATGAATGAGCAGTTCTTC.

The chain couples TRBV3-1 to TRBJ1-1; D not certain. The CDR3 contains 13 residues. CDR1 is LGHDT and CDR2 is YNNKEL in the germline V gene (reference sequence). V gave up 0 bases and J gave up 8 bases, with 10 bases separating them. DNA for the CDR3: TGTGCCAGCAGCCAAGATCTGCGCTCCGAAGCTTTCTTT. Translated: CASSQDLRSEAFF.

This clonotype came up many times. V gene TRBV20-1 combines with J gene TRBJ1-2; D unresolved. Germline lookup yields CDR1 DFQATT and CDR2 SNEGSKA (reference sequence). The CDR3 runs to 9 residues. Trimming left V 5 bases short and J 6 bases short, with 4 bases between. Here the CDR3 DNA reads TGCAGTGCTCATGATGGCTACACCTTC. Protein sequence: CSAHDGYTF.

This clonotype was seen repeatedly, ten times or more. The chain employs TRBV6-5 and TRBJ2-3, with D possibly matching TRBD2 (6 bases). This CDR3 spans 14 amino acids. The germline CDR1 and CDR2 sequences are MNHEY and SVGAGI. V lost 4 bases and J 1 base, leaving 9 bases between the germline ends. The CDR3 region has the DNA TGTGCCAGCAGTTGGAGGGACCGCACAGATACGCAGTATTTT. Its translation: CASSWRDRTDTQYF.

This clonotype appeared a few times. The chain combines TRBV28 with TRBJ1-1; D is undetermined. The V end lost 3 bases, the J end lost 7 bases, and 18 bases lay between the germline ends. Per the germline V gene, CDR1 is MDHEN and CDR2 is SYDVKM. The CDR3 consists of 15 residues. The CDR3: CASSFLAGSTSEAFF. The CDR3 nucleotides are TGTGCCAGCAGTTTCCTGGCCGGGAGTACCAGTGAAGCTTTCTTT. Using reference TRBV28 and TRBJ1-1 for the parts outside the CDR3, the full variable domain is DVKVTQSSRYLVKRTGEKVFLECVQDMDHENMFWYRQDPGLGLRLIYFSYDVKMKEKGDIPEGYSVSREKKERFSLILESASTNQTSMYLCASSFLAGSTSEAFFGQGTRLTVV.

This clonotype was seen more than once but under ten times. The chain combines TRBV20-1 with TRBJ2-1; possibly TRBD2 for D (5 bases). The germline V gene has CDR1 DFQATT and CDR2 SNEGSKA (reference sequence). This CDR3 has 12 residues. The germline V and J ends were trimmed by 8 bases and 9 bases, with 17 bases remaining between them. The CDR3 protein is CSPGLASAEQFF. The DNA of the CDR3 is TGCAGTCCGGGCCTAGCTTCCGCTGAGCAGTTCTTC.

This clonotype was seen ten or more times. CDR3 bases: TGCAGTGCTAGATCCCCGACTAGGAACATTCAGTACTTC. It translates to CSARSPTRNIQYF. The J gene is TRBJ2-4, the V gene TRBV20-1; D might be TRBD2 (6 bases). This CDR3 comprises 13 residues. With 2 bases removed from V and 7 bases from J, the gap between germline ends came to 12 bases. Germline V CDR1 and CDR2: DFQATT, SNEGSKA (reference sequence).

This clonotype has at least ten counts. The DNA for the CDR3 is TGTGCCAGCAGCTTCGCCCTACAGGGCCATTATAGCAATCAGCCCCAGCATTTT. Translating gives CASSFALQGHYSNQPQHF. The rearrangement uses TRBV7-2 and TRBJ1-5; a weak D match, TRBD1 (6 bases). The germline V gene encodes CDR1 SGHTA and CDR2 FQGNSA. Trimming cost V 3 bases and J 0 bases, with 18 bases left between them. This CDR3 is 18 amino acids long.

V and J are TRBV7-9 and TRBJ2-1, with D perhaps being TRBD1 or TRBD2 (6 bases each). Germline assignment: CDR1 SEHNR and CDR2 FQNEAQ (reference sequence). Trimming removed 1 base from V and 8 bases from J, with 12 bases in between. The CDR3 has 14 residues. CDR3 nucleotides: TGTGCCAGCAGCTTAGAGGGGGGAATGGATGAGCAGTTCTTC. Translating it yields CASSLEGGMDEQFF. The complete variable domain, with remaining parts taken from reference TRBV7-9 and TRBJ2-1, reads DTGVSQNPRHKITKRGQNVTFRCDPISEHNRLYWYRQTLGQGPEFLTYFQNEAQLEKSRLLSDRFSAERPKGSFSTLEIQRTEQGDSAMYLCASSLEGGMDEQFFGPGTRLTVL.

The chain couples TRBV3-1 to TRBJ2-6, with a weak D call TRBD1 (6 bases). V was trimmed by 3 bases and J by 2 bases, leaving 17 bases between them. The CDR3 totals 18 residues. CDR1 and CDR2 (germline): LGHDT, YNNKEL (reference sequence). CDR3 sequence: CASSQADSLKTGANVLTF. The CDR3, as DNA: TGTGCCAGCAGCCAGGCGGACAGCCTTAAGACTGGGGCCAACGTCCTGACTTTC. Together with reference TRBV3-1 and TRBJ2-6, the CDR3 gives the full variable domain: DTAVSQTPKYLVTQMGNDKSIKCEQNLGHDTMYWYKQDSKKFLKIMFSYNNKELIINETVPNRFSPKSPDKAHLNLHINSLELGDSAVYFCASSQADSLKTGANVLTFGAGSRLTVL.

The V gene is TRBV27, the J gene TRBJ2-7, with D perhaps matching TRBD2 (6 bases). Germline loops: CDR1 MNHEY, CDR2 SMNVEV (reference sequence). The CDR3 runs to 16 residues. Trimming removed 5 bases at V and 1 base at J, with 18 bases between. The CDR3 region has the DNA TGTGCCAGCAGTCATTTCGTTAGGGCGGGGTCCTACGAGCAGTACGTC. Its translation: CASSHFVRAGSYEQYV.

This clonotype showed up just a few times. This rearrangement joins TRBV12-3 or TRBV12-4 to TRBJ2-2; TRBD1 might be the D (6 bases). The germline V and J ends were trimmed by 3 bases and 3 bases, with 17 bases remaining between them. The CDR3 consists of 17 residues. The CDR3, as DNA: TGTGCCAGCAGTTTTTCTTTAGGGGGAAGGGACACCGGGGAGCTGTTTTTT. Translation: CASSFSLGGRDTGELFF.